A selection of T cell receptor beta chains follows, all from one sample in a study of T cells in Graves' hyperthyroidism and ophthalmopathy. TCRdb itself ran the multiplex PCR reads through MiXCR, one entry per CDR3 protein. The sample yields approximately 640,000 distinct CDR3 sequences, over 40% seen once. The sequencing input was peripheral blood or thyroid tissue (not recorded which). The receptors stem from an adult man with Graves' disease, either hyperthyroidism or ophthalmopathy (not recorded which). Both conserved end residues are part of each CDR3. The D gene is left open where the match is weak. Expanded clones get a size class; other rows say once, few or many, or leave the size out.

D | length | J | V | size | DNA | CDR3
TRBD2 | 12 | TRBJ2-2 | TRBV10-3 | . | TGTGCCATTGGAGCGGGAGTCGGGGAGCTGTTTTTT | CAIGAGVGELFF
TRBD1 | 15 | TRBJ1-2 | TRBV29-1 | . | TGCAGCGTTGACTGTAGGACAGGGGGAAGGTATGGCTACACCTTC | CSVDCRTGGRYGYTF
TRBD1 | 12 | TRBJ1-6 | TRBV5-1 | many | TGCGCCAGCAGCGACGACAGGGGACCCCTCCACTTT | CASSDDRGPLHF
. | 13 | TRBJ1-2 | TRBV20-1 | . | TGCAGTGCTAGATCTGGAGGGGTGTCGGGCTACACCTTC | CSARSGGVSGYTF
. | 15 | TRBJ1-5 | TRBV15 | . | TGTGCCACCAGCAGAGATCGGGGGGCTATTCAGCCCCAGCATTTT | CATSRDRGAIQPQHF
. | 14 | TRBJ1-1 | TRBV25-1 | . | TGTGCCAGCAGTGAATTGCGGCTGAACACTGAAGCTTTCTTT | CASSELRLNTEAFF
TRBD1 | 14 | TRBJ2-7 | TRBV15 | . | TGTGCCACCAGCACCGACAGGGGGATACGCGAGCAGTACTTC | CATSTDRGIREQYF
. | 14 | TRBJ1-2 | TRBV19 | . | TGTGCCAGTAGTATAGAACCAGGGGACTATGGCTACACCTTC | CASSIEPGDYGYTF
. | 16 | TRBJ1-6 | TRBV7-9 | . | TGTGCCAGCAGCTCGCACGGCCTCCAGAGGGGTTCACCCCTCCACTTT | CASSSHGLQRGSPLHF
. | 12 | TRBJ1-1 | TRBV6-5 | many | TGTGCCAGCAGTTACGCCAGGGATGAAGCTTTCTTT | CASSYARDEAFF
TRBD1 | 13 | TRBJ1-1 | TRBV29-1 | many | TGCAGCGGGGGGGGACAGGGGGTGAATGGAGCTTTCTTT | CSGGGQGVNGAFF
. | 12 | TRBJ1-1 | TRBV20-1 | few | TGCAGTGCTGGAGGGGAGAGCGCTGAAGCTTTCTTT | CSAGGESAEAFF
TRBD1 | 17 | TRBJ1-5 | TRBV6-1 | once | TGTGCCAGCAGTGTTCCACCGGGACAGGGCTCGGATCAGCCCCAGCATTTT | CASSVPPGQGSDQPQHF
TRBD1 | 14 | TRBJ1-4 | TRBV2 | . | TGTGCCAGCAGGGGGACAGGGCTTTGGGAAAAACTGTTTTTT | CASRGTGLWEKLFF
. | 15 | TRBJ2-2 | TRBV7-9 | few | TGTGCCAGCAGCTTGGCAAGGATGGACACCGGGGAGCTGTTTTTT | CASSLARMDTGELFF
. | 12 | TRBJ1-6 | TRBV25-1 | many | TGTGCCAGCAGTGAATCGTTGGGTCCCCTCCACTTT | CASSESLGPLHF
. | 16 | TRBJ2-7 | TRBV2 | many | TGTGCCAGCAGGACCCAAGGGGGTAAGGGATCCTACGAGCAGTACTTC | CASRTQGGKGSYEQYF
TRBD1 | 15 | TRBJ1-4 | TRBV10-3 | . | TGTGCCATCAGTGGCGACAGGGGCAGTGGCGAAAAACTGTTTTTT | CAISGDRGSGEKLFF
. | 12 | TRBJ2-7 | TRBV29-1 | . | TGCAGCTTAGCCCCAGGGTACAACGAGCAGTACTTC | CSLAPGYNEQYF
TRBD1 | 14 | TRBJ1-5 | TRBV2 | . | TGTGCCAGCTTATGGCAGGGGGGGAATCAGCCCCAGCATTTT | CASLWQGGNQPQHF
TRBD1 | 13 | TRBJ1-2 | TRBV29-1 | . | TGCAGCGGACTGGGACAGGACAACTATGGCTACACCTTC | CSGLGQDNYGYTF
. | 14 | TRBJ2-5 | TRBV25-1 | many | TGTGCCAGCAGTGAATTTCTAGCCCCCGAGACCCAGTACTTC | CASSEFLAPETQYF
. | 13 | TRBJ2-5 | TRBV6-6 | few | TGTGCCAGCAGCCATACCCTAGGGGAGACCCAGTACTTC | CASSHTLGETQYF
. | 13 | TRBJ1-4 | TRBV7-9 | . | TGTGCCAGCAGCTCCTACCTTGGTGAAAAACTGTTTTTT | CASSSYLGEKLFF
. | 14 | TRBJ1-2 | TRBV10-3 | once | TGTGCCATCAGTGAGGGGGCGCTTAACTATGGCTACACCTTC | CAISEGALNYGYTF
TRBD1 | 14 | TRBJ1-1 | TRBV20-1 | . | TGCAGTGCCCTCGAGACAGGGGATACCACTGAAGCTTTCTTT | CSALETGDTTEAFF
. | 14 | TRBJ1-1 | TRBV2 | many | TGTGCCAGCAGTGAGTACAGCCTGAACACTGAAGCTTTCTTT | CASSEYSLNTEAFF
. | 11 | TRBJ1-1 | TRBV29-1 | . | TGCAGCTTGACAGGCCGACGGGAAGCTTTCTTT | CSLTGRREAFF
. | 12 | TRBJ2-5 | TRBV10-3 | . | TGTGCCATCAGGGCGATGAGGGAGACCCAGTACTTC | CAIRAMRETQYF
. | 15 | TRBJ1-1 | TRBV6-5 | few | TGTGCCAGCAGTTACATCGACTCTCTAGGAACTGAAGCTTTCTTT | CASSYIDSLGTEAFF
TRBD1 | 13 | TRBJ1-2 | TRBV10-3 | . | TGTGCCATCAGTGAGGGACAGGAATATGGCTACACCTTC | CAISEGQEYGYTF
TRBD1 | 17 | TRBJ1-6 | TRBV6-1 | . | TGTGCCAGCAGTGCCAAGGTACCGGGGACAGGGGAGCAAGGACTCCACTTT | CASSAKVPGTGEQGLHF
. | 13 | TRBJ1-4 | TRBV2 | . | TGTGCCAGCAGCCGGCGGACACCTGAAAAACTGTTTTTT | CASSRRTPEKLFF
. | 13 | TRBJ1-5 | TRBV28 | . | TGTGCCAGCAGTTTGATTGGTGATCAGCCCCAGCATTTT | CASSLIGDQPQHF
. | 14 | TRBJ2-7 | TRBV2 | few | TGTGCCAGCAGGAGAAATGGGGAAACCTACGAGCAGTACTTC | CASRRNGETYEQYF
TRBD2 | 15 | TRBJ2-3 | TRBV7-8 | few | TGTGCCAGCAGCCCCGGACTAGCGGGGGGAAATACGCAGTATTTT | CASSPGLAGGNTQYF
. | 16 | TRBJ1-2 | TRBV2 | . | TGTGCCAGCAGTGGCCCACTCCAGGGAGACGACTATGGCTACACCTTC | CASSGPLQGDDYGYTF
TRBD1 | 14 | TRBJ1-1 | TRBV20-1 | . | TGCAGTGCTCCGCTCGGACAGGGCGACACTGAAGCTTTCTTT | CSAPLGQGDTEAFF
TRBD1 | 16 | TRBJ2-5 | TRBV7-2 | many | TGTGCCAGCAGCTTGGTACCGGGACAGGGTGTCGAGACCCAGTACTTC | CASSLVPGQGVETQYF
. | 14 | TRBJ1-1 | TRBV7-9 | . | TGTGCCAGCAGCCCCCAGCTCAGGGGAGGTGAAGCTTCCTTT | CASSPQLRGGEASF
TRBD1 | 16 | TRBJ1-2 | TRBV10-2 | . | TGCGCCAGCAGGGAGGGGCCAGGGGGCGAAAACTATGGCTACACCTTC | CASREGPGGENYGYTF
. | 15 | TRBJ1-5 | TRBV7-8 | many | TGTGCCAGCAGCCCTCGACCTTCGGGAGGTCAGCCCCAGCATTTT | CASSPRPSGGQPQHF
. | 17 | TRBJ1-5 | TRBV20-1 | few | TGCAGTGCCCCGACCCCGGGACAACTCTTATCAGCCGGGCCCCAGCATTTT | CSAPTPGQLLSAGPQHF
. | 11 | TRBJ1-1 | TRBV24-1 | many | TGTGCCACCAGTGATAGAGAGCAAGCTTTCTTT | CATSDREQAFF
. | 15 | TRBJ2-7 | TRBV7-8 | many | TGTGCCAGCAGCTCCAGGACTGAGGCCTCCTACGAGCAGTACTTC | CASSSRTEASYEQYF
TRBD1 | 14 | TRBJ2-7 | TRBV24-1 | . | TGTGCCACCAGTGATGAAAAGGGGGCGGTCGAGCAGTACTTC | CATSDEKGAVEQYF
TRBD1 | 15 | TRBJ1-5 | TRBV11-2 | many | TGTGCCAGCAGTTCCGGGACAGGGCTCAATCAGCCCCAGCATTTT | CASSSGTGLNQPQHF
. | 15 | TRBJ2-5 | TRBV5-6 | few | TGTGCCAGCAGCATATCCCGATGGCCCCAAGAGACCCAGTACTTC | CASSISRWPQETQYF
. | 13 | TRBJ1-2 | TRBV20-1 | many | TGCAGTGCTAGAGAGGGCAGGAACTATGGCTACACCTTC | CSAREGRNYGYTF
TRBD2 | 14 | TRBJ2-7 | TRBV7-3 | . | TGTGCCAGCAGCTTAGCGCTAGCGGGAGACGAGCAGTACTTC | CASSLALAGDEQYF
. | 13 | TRBJ2-5 | TRBV10-1 | many | TGCGCCAGCAGCGGACAGTACCAAGAGACCCAGTACTTC | CASSGQYQETQYF
. | 15 | TRBJ1-5 | TRBV7-2 | . | TGTGCCAGCAGCTTAGTCCCGGGGAGCAATCAGCCCCAGCATTTT | CASSLVPGSNQPQHF